One sample yielded the 27 T cell receptor beta chains listed below, sequenced in a study of identical twins. TCRdb re-called the 5' RACE reads through MiXCR, storing one row per CDR3 protein. The sample consists of some 660,000 distinct CDR3 sequences, around 8.3% of them appearing once. The same data also contributed to another study, on yellow fever vaccine responses in identical twins.

Source material: PBMCs. The receptor source for this set is a young woman in good health.

This clonotype was seen only a few times. The gene calls are TRBV6-1 and TRBJ2-2, with D tentatively TRBD1 (6 bases). CDR3 size: 17 residues. Trimming took off 6 bases at V and 5 bases at J, with 22 bases between the two ends. CDR1 is MNHNS, CDR2 SASEGT, per germline. The CDR3 loop is CASSQRAAGVGTGELFF. DNA for the CDR3: TGTGCCAGCAGCCAGAGGGCAGCAGGGGTCGGGACCGGGGAGCTGTTTTTT.

This clonotype showed up just a few times. V is TRBV4-1 and J is TRBJ1-4; D may be TRBD1 (6 bases). Germline V gene lookup returns CDR1 MGHRA and CDR2 YSYEKL. V lost 3 bases and J 6 bases, leaving 14 bases between the germline ends. This CDR3 spans 15 amino acids. The CDR3 bases are TGCGCCAGCAGCCACCCGGGAAGGGGGGATGAAAAACTGTTTTTT. Its protein product is CASSHPGRGDEKLFF.

This clonotype was seen repeatedly, ten times or more. A read error may produce the germline difference seen at one junction end. CDR3 nucleotide sequence: TGTGCTAGCAGCCCTGCCGGGACTAGCGGCTACAATGAGCAGTTCTTC. It encodes CASSPAGTSGYNEQFF. This sequence joins TRBV7-7 and TRBJ2-1; TRBD2 agrees at 11 bases. Germline assignment: CDR1 SSHAT and CDR2 FNYEAQ (reference sequence). This CDR3 is 16 amino acids long.

V and J are TRBV6-1 and TRBJ2-2; D gene uncertain. CDR1 and CDR2 from the germline V gene are MNHNS and SASEGT. This CDR3 is built from 14 residues. The germline V and J ends were trimmed by 5 bases and 5 bases, with 12 bases remaining between them. DNA of the CDR3: TGTGCCAGCAGTCAATCAGGACCAACCGGGGAGCTGTTTTTT. Translated, it gives CASSQSGPTGELFF.

This clonotype has just a few counts. The CDR3: CSAPNPGLVFYNEQFF. CDR3 sequence (DNA): TGCAGTGCGCCCAATCCGGGACTAGTTTTTTACAATGAGCAGTTCTTC. V is TRBV20-1 and J is TRBJ2-1, with TRBD2 matching over 8 bases. V lost 6 bases, J lost 4 bases, and 14 bases stayed unmatched. The CDR3 spans 16 residues. The germline V gene encodes CDR1 DFQATT and CDR2 SNEGSKA (reference sequence).

This clonotype was seen at least ten times. The chain has TRBV7-2 and TRBJ2-7; no clear D gene. The germline V gene has CDR1 SGHTA and CDR2 FQGNSA. V gave up 2 bases and J gave up 6 bases, with 8 bases separating them. The CDR3 is made up of 12 amino acids. The CDR3 here is CASSLSWGEQYF. CDR3 coding DNA: TGTGCCAGCAGCTTATCTTGGGGCGAGCAGTACTTC. The entire variable domain, with the rest obtained from reference TRBV7-2 and TRBJ2-7, is as follows: GAGVSQSPSNKVTEKGKDVELRCDPISGHTALYWYRQSLGQGLEFLIYFQGNSAPDKSGLPSDRFSAERTGGSVSTLTIQRTQQEDSAVYLCASSLSWGEQYFGPGTRLTVT.

This clonotype has just a few counts. The chain has TRBV20-1 and TRBJ1-1; D ambiguous. The germline CDR1 and CDR2 sequences are DFQATT and SNEGSKA (reference sequence). The CDR3 covers 13 residues. The V end was cut by 4 bases, the J end by 0 bases, with 9 bases between. The CDR3 coding sequence is TGCAGTGCTAAGATCCCGGTGAACACTGAAGCTTTCTTT. This gives the protein CSAKIPVNTEAFF.

V and J are TRBV2 and TRBJ1-5; 7 nucleotides line up with TRBD1. This CDR3 comprises 21 residues. CDR1 is SNHLY and CDR2 is FYNNEI in the germline V gene. The J segment lost 5 bases and the V segment lost 4 bases, leaving 26 bases of the junction unmatched. The CDR3 spells CASSVRIFTDRVAGKDQPQHF. CDR3 bases: TGTGCCAGCAGTGTAAGGATCTTCACCGACAGGGTAGCGGGGAAAGATCAGCCCCAGCATTTT.

This clonotype appeared many times. The rearrangement joins TRBV5-6 to TRBJ2-7; the D is unclear. The length of the CDR3 is 16 residues. Germline V lookup: CDR1 SGHDT, CDR2 YYEEEE. With 5 bases removed from V and 3 bases from J, the gap between germline ends came to 21 bases. The CDR3: CASRSELFTNSYEQYF. DNA of the CDR3: TGTGCCAGCAGATCGGAATTATTTACAAACAGCTACGAGCAGTACTTC.

This clonotype was counted ten times or more. The rearrangement joins TRBV5-1 to TRBJ2-3; 12 bases line up with TRBD2. V lost 3 bases to trimming and J lost 0 bases; unmatched junction nucleotides: 14. CDR1 and CDR2 (germline): SGHRS, YFSETQ. The CDR3 has 20 amino acids. The DNA for the CDR3 is TGCGCCAGCAGCTCTAGAAGACTAGCGGGAGTAGGAACTAGCACAGATACGCAGTATTTT. Its protein product is CASSSRRLAGVGTSTDTQYF.

V and J are TRBV12-3 or TRBV12-4 and TRBJ1-5; D possibly corresponds to TRBD1 (6 bases). V was clipped by 7 bases and J by 5 bases, with 12 bases between them. This CDR3 comprises 13 residues. CDR3: CASTIGGDQPQHF. For the CDR3, the DNA is TGTGCCAGCACCATAGGGGGGGATCAGCCCCAGCATTTT.

This clonotype was seen ten or more times. This chain links TRBV7-9 with TRBJ2-7; the match to TRBD1 covers 10 bases. Looked up from germline, CDR1 is SEHNR and CDR2 is FQNEAQ (reference sequence). Trimming took 5 bases from V and 4 from J; bases not matched to a gene: 5. The CDR3 totals 14 residues. CDR3 coding DNA: TGTGCCAGCAGCCTCGGGACAGGGGAGTACGAGCAGTACTTC. Its protein product is CASSLGTGEYEQYF.

This clonotype was detected ten times or more. This chain connects TRBV7-2 to TRBJ2-1; tentative D call: TRBD1 (6 bases). Trimming left V 1 base short and J 4 bases short, with 11 bases between. CDR3 size: 15 residues. CDR1 SGHTA and CDR2 FQGNSA come from the germline V gene. The CDR3 DNA is TGTGCCAGCAGCTTAGTTAGGGGACAATACAATGAGCAGTTCTTC. Encoded protein: CASSLVRGQYNEQFF.

This clonotype was seen at least ten times. For the CDR3, the DNA is TGTGCCAGCAGCCGAAGGACTAGCGGGAGAATAGAGACCCAGTACTTC. Translated: CASSRRTSGRIETQYF. This chain connects TRBV7-2 to TRBJ2-5, with TRBD2 matching over 13 bases. Trimming took 5 bases from V and 4 from J; bases not matched to a gene: 7. From germline, CDR1 is SGHTA and CDR2 FQGNSA. This CDR3 is 16 amino acids long.

A few counts support this clonotype. This sequence joins TRBV15 and TRBJ2-1; possible D gene TRBD2, 6 bases. This CDR3 spans 16 amino acids. The germline gives CDR1 LNHNV, CDR2 YYDKDF (reference sequence). Trimming stripped 6 bases from V and 9 bases from J, with 24 bases between. The CDR3 sequence is CATRLWAGIIEGEQFF. In DNA, the CDR3 is TGTGCCACCAGGTTGTGGGCGGGAATAATCGAGGGTGAGCAGTTCTTC.

The J gene is TRBJ2-7, the V gene TRBV29-1, with 7 bases fitting TRBD2. CDR3 length: 13 amino acids. V shed 6 bases and J 5 bases; nucleotides not matched to a gene: 10. The germline V gene encodes CDR1 SQVTM and CDR2 ANQGSEA. CDR3 DNA sequence: TGCAGCGTCGACGTGTGGGGGGGAGACGAGCAGTACTTC. Amino acids: CSVDVWGGDEQYF.

This clonotype was detected only a few times. The chain links TRBV20-1 to TRBJ1-5; TRBD1 is a possible D gene (5 bases). Trimming removed 3 bases at V and 5 bases at J, with 14 bases between. CDR1 is DFQATT and CDR2 is SNEGSKA in the germline V gene (reference sequence). The CDR3 has 14 amino acids. The CDR3 protein is CSARIGGGDQPQHF. The CDR3 DNA sequence: TGCAGTGCTAGGATTGGGGGAGGTGATCAGCCCCAGCATTTT.

The chain is built from TRBV20-1 and TRBJ2-7; 9 bases fit TRBD2. The germline V gene encodes CDR1 DFQATT and CDR2 SNEGSKA (reference sequence). V was pared by 1 base and J by 6 bases, with 4 bases of the junction left unmatched. The CDR3 is 13 amino acids. The CDR3 here is CSARGTSVGEQYF. The CDR3 coding sequence is TGCAGTGCTAGAGGGACTAGCGTTGGCGAGCAGTACTTC.

This clonotype occurred a few times. The chain combines TRBV20-1 with TRBJ2-3; 15 nucleotides align to TRBD2. The CDR3 spans 15 residues. The germline CDR1 and CDR2 sequences are DFQATT and SNEGSKA (reference sequence). Germline trimming cut 5 bases from V and 1 base from J; bases unmatched to any gene: 1. The CDR3 reads CSAGLAGGGTDTQYF. CDR3 sequence (DNA): TGCAGTGCTGGACTAGCGGGAGGGGGCACAGATACGCAGTATTTT.

This rearrangement joins TRBV28 to TRBJ2-3, with 12 bases lining up with TRBD2. The length of the CDR3 is 17 residues. The V and J ends lost 3 bases and 9 bases, in that order; junction bases with no gene match: 13. The V gene's germline CDR1 is MDHEN and CDR2 SYDVKM. The CDR3 sequence: CASSFPQSSGRARTQYF. The CDR3 nucleotides are TGTGCCAGCAGTTTTCCCCAATCTAGCGGGAGGGCCCGGACGCAGTATTTT.

The CDR3 coding sequence is TGTGCCAGTAGTGCGACTGGACAGTTCTATGGTGTCTACGAGCAGTACTTC. Translating it yields CASSATGQFYGVYEQYF. V is TRBV19 and J is TRBJ2-7; perhaps TRBD1 as D (6 bases). Germline V gene lookup returns CDR1 LNHDA and CDR2 SQIVND (reference sequence). CDR3 length: 17 amino acids. V was cut by 5 bases and J by 3 bases, with 23 bases left in between. The full variable domain, in which reference TRBV19 and TRBJ2-7 provide the parts outside the CDR3, is DGGITQSPKYLFRKEGQNVTLSCEQNLNHDAMYWYRQDPGQGLRLIYYSQIVNDFQKGDIAEGYSVSREKKESFPLTVTSAQKNPTAFYLCASSATGQFYGVYEQYFGPGTRLTVT.

This clonotype has just a few counts. The chain carries TRBV2 and TRBJ2-6; 7 bases match TRBD1. The CDR3 is made up of 18 amino acids. Germline V CDR1 and CDR2: SNHLY, FYNNEI. The V and J ends lost 5 bases and 1 base, in that order; junction bases with no gene match: 11. The CDR3 here is CASSKGRQGRSGANVLTF. The CDR3 DNA reads TGTGCCAGCAGTAAAGGGAGACAGGGTAGATCTGGGGCCAACGTCCTGACTTTC.

V usage is TRBV20-1 and J usage is TRBJ2-3; a possible D gene is TRBD1 (5 bases). Trimming shortened V by 7 bases and J by 5 bases, and 13 bases separated the two germline ends. From germline, CDR1 is DFQATT and CDR2 SNEGSKA (reference sequence). The CDR3 consists of 12 residues. Here the CDR3 reads CSVNRQGDTQYF. CDR3 nucleotide sequence: TGCAGTGTCAATCGCCAGGGAGATACGCAGTATTTT.

The rearrangement links TRBV30 to TRBJ2-1; D possibly matches TRBD1 or TRBD2 (5 bases each). The V gene lost 8 bases and the J gene lost 1 base, with 18 bases spanning the gap. Germline-derived CDR1 and CDR2 are GTSNPN and SVGIG (reference sequence). This CDR3 has 15 amino acids. CDR3 sequence (DNA): TGTGCCCGAGGGGAAAGCGGAGGTTCCTACAATGAGCAGTTCTTC. Protein sequence: CARGESGGSYNEQFF.

This clonotype was recorded many times. The CDR3 loop is CATSRAGGQGADTQYF. As DNA, the CDR3 is TGTGCCACCAGCAGAGCTGGAGGACAGGGCGCAGATACGCAGTATTTT. V is TRBV15 and J is TRBJ2-3, with TRBD1 matching over 8 bases. The V gene end was trimmed by 1 base and the J gene end by 4 bases; junction bases not matched to a gene: 7. The CDR3 has 16 residues. Germline lookup yields CDR1 LNHNV and CDR2 YYDKDF (reference sequence).

This clonotype has at least ten counts. This chain connects TRBV3-1 to TRBJ2-5; 13 bases line up with TRBD2. Germline lookup yields CDR1 LGHDT and CDR2 YNNKEL (reference sequence). This CDR3 comprises 18 residues. With V trimmed by 3 bases and J by 1 base, 8 bases remained unmatched. The CDR3 nucleotides read TGTGCCAGCAGCCAGCGGACTAGCGGGGGCAGACCCCAAGAGACCCAGTACTTC. Residues: CASSQRTSGGRPQETQYF.

In its sample, this clonotype was seen a few times. The chain has TRBV6-2 or TRBV6-3 and TRBJ1-4, with D uncertain. The germline gives CDR1 MNHEY, CDR2 SVGEGT. The ends were cut back, 3 bases at V and 0 bases at J, with 14 bases in the middle. The CDR3 sequence is 17 residues long. This CDR3 is CASSYSPSGPTNEKLFF. The CDR3 DNA reads as TGTGCCAGCAGTTATAGTCCGAGCGGACCAACTAATGAAAAACTGTTTTTT.